Below, one TCR beta chain is given with its context. This sample was taken from a study of blood T cell repertoires in COVID-19. The V gene's germline CDR1 is KGHDR and CDR2 SFDVKD. V was clipped by 7 bases and J by 2 bases, with 14 bases between them. This CDR3 is 15 amino acids long. Produced via immunoSEQ multiplex PCR; TCRdb's table is partial and in-frame only. The sample contains about 160,000 clones, roughly 93% of which appear only once. The source of this sequence is a woman aged 50 to 65 with acute or convalescent COVID-19. The rearrangement links TRBV24-1 to TRBJ2-1, with a tentative D call TRBD1 (5 bases). Specimen: peripheral blood. CDR3 region: CATSLTGVTYNEQFF. The CDR3 DNA reads as TGTGCCACCAGCCTCACAGGTGTCACCTACAATGAGCAGTTCTTC.